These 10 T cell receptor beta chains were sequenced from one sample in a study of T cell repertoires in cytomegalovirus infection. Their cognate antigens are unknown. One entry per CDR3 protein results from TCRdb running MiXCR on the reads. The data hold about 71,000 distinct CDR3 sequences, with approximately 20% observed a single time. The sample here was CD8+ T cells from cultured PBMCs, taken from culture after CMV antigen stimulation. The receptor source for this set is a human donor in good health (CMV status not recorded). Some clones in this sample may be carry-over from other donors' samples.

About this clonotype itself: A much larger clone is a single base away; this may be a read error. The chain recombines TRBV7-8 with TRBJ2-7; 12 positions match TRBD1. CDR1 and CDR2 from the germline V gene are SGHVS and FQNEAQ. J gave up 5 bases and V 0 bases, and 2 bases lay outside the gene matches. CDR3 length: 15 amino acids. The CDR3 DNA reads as TGTGCCAGCAGCTTAGCTGGGACAGGGGGCGACGAGCAGTACTTC. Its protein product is CASSLAGTGGDEQYF.

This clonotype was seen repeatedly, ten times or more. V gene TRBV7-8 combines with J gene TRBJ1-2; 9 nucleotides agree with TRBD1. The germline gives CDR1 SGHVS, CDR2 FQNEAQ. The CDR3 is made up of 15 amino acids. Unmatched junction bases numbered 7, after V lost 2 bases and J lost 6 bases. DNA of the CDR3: TGTGCCAGCAGCTTATTGATGGGACAGGGTAATGGCTACACCTTC. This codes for CASSLLMGQGNGYTF.

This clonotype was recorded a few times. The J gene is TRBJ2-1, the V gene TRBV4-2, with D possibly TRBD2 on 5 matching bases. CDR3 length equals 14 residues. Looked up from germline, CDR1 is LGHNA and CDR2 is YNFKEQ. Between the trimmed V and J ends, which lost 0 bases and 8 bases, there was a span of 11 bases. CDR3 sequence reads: CASSQDTRSDEQFF. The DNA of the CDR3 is TGTGCCAGCAGCCAAGACACTAGGTCGGATGAGCAGTTCTTC.

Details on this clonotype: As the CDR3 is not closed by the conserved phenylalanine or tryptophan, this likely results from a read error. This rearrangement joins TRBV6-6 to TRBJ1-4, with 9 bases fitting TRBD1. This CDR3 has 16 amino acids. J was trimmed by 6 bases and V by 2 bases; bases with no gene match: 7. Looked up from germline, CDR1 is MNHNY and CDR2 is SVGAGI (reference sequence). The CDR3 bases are TGTGCCAGCAGTTACCCCGGACAGGGGTACGATGAAAAACTGTTTTTA. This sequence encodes CASSYPGQGYDEKLFL.

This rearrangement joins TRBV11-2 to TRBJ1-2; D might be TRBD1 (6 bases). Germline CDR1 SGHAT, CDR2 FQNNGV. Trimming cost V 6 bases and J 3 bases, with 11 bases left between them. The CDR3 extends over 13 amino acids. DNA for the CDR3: TGTGCCAGCAGGACAGGTCTTCACTATGGCTACACCTTC. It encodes CASRTGLHYGYTF.

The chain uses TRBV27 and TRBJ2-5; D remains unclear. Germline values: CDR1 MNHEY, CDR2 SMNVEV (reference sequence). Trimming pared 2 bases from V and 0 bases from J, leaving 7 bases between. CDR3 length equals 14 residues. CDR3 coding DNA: TGTGCCAGCAGTTTAAGGCTGTACCAAGAGACCCAGTACTTC. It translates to CASSLRLYQETQYF.

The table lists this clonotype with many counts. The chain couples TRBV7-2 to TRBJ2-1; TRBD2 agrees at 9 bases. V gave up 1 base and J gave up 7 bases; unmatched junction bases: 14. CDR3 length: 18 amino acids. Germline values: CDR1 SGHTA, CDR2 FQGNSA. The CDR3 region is CASSLGAAGGPRLNEQFF. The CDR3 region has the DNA TGTGCCAGCAGCTTAGGTGCGGCGGGGGGGCCTAGATTGAATGAGCAGTTCTTC. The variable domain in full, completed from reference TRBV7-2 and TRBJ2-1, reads GAGVSQSPSNKVTEKGKDVELRCDPISGHTALYWYRQSLGQGLEFLIYFQGNSAPDKSGLPSDRFSAERTGGSVSTLTIQRTQQEDSAVYLCASSLGAAGGPRLNEQFFGPGTRLTVL.

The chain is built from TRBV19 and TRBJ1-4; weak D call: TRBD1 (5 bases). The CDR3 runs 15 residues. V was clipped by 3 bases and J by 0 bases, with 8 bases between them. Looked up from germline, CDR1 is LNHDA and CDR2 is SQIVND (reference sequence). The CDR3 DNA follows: TGTGCCAGTAGTATCACAGGATCAACTAATGAAAAACTGTTTTTT. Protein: CASSITGSTNEKLFF.

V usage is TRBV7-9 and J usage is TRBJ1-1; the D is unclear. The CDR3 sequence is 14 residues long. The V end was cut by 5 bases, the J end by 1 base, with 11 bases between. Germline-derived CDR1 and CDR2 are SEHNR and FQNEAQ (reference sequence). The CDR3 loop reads CASSTRPSNTEAFF. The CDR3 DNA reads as TGTGCCAGCAGCACCAGGCCTTCGAACACTGAAGCTTTCTTT.

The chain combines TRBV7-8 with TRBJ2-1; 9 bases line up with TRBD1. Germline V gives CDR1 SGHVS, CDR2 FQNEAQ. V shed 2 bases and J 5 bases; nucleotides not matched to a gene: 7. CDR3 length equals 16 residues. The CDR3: CASSLIRTGANNEQFF. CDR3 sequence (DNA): TGTGCCAGCAGCTTAATCCGGACAGGGGCAAACAATGAGCAGTTCTTC.